The rows below give T cell receptor beta chains drawn from one sample of a study of blood T cell repertoires in COVID-19. TCRdb's table, derived via immunoSEQ multiplex PCR, lists solely in-frame clones and lacks some. The sample includes just over 350,000 clones, roughly nine tenths of them seen just once. The material sequenced was PBMCs or T cells enriched from blood (not recorded which). The receptors stem from a woman aged 30 to 39 who had recovered from COVID-19. CDR3s include the opening cysteine and the closing phenylalanine or tryptophan. A D gene is named only where the DNA matches it firmly.

TRBJ2-3 TRBD2 TRBV29-1 CSVDATSGSTDTQYF TGCAGCGTTGATGCGACCAGCGGGAGTACAGATACGCAGTATTTT
TRBJ2-7 . TRBV4-2 CASSQVVTGTVFYEQYF TGTGCCAGCAGCCAAGTCGTAACCGGGACTGTTTTCTACGAGCAGTACTTC
TRBJ2-6 TRBD1 TRBV5-1 CASSWDRALSSGANVLTF TGCGCCAGCAGTTGGGACAGGGCTTTAAGTTCTGGGGCCAACGTCCTGACTTTC
TRBJ2-5 . TRBV7-7 CASSPLQDYQAQYF TGTGCTAGCAGCCCGTTACAGGACTACCAGGCCCAGTACTTC
TRBJ1-2 TRBD1 TRBV4-1 CASSPAGTVPSGGYTF TGCGCCAGCAGCCCAGCCGGGACAGTTCCTTCGGGTGGCTACACCTTC
TRBJ1-3 . TRBV9 CASSVGSSGNTIYF TGTGCCAGCAGCGTAGGCAGCTCTGGAAACACCATATATTTT
TRBJ1-5 . TRBV6-1 CASSEAGWGNQPQHF TGTGCCAGCAGTGAAGCGGGCTGGGGCAATCAGCCCCAGCATTTT
TRBJ2-3 . TRBV14 CASSRLGPQGTDTQYF TGTGCCAGCAGCCGCCTTGGGCCGCAAGGCACAGATACGCAGTATTTT
TRBJ2-4 . TRBV28 CASTGGDSGLAKNIQYF TGTGCCAGCACGGGGGGGGACAGCGGCCTAGCCAAAAACATTCAGTACTTC
TRBJ2-7 . TRBV29-1 CSVGSELGSYEQYF TGCAGCGTTGGTAGTGAACTTGGCTCCTACGAGCAGTACTTC
TRBJ1-1 . TRBV6-5 CASSYGGANTEAFF TGTGCCAGCAGTTACGGGGGGGCGAACACTGAAGCTTTCTTT
TRBJ1-6 TRBD1 TRBV28 CASSFLQGALRSYNSPLHF TGTGCCAGCAGTTTCCTCCAGGGGGCCCTTCGATCCTATAATTCACCCCTCCACTTT
TRBJ2-5 . TRBV27 CASSSLGSQETQYF TGTGCCAGCAGTTCACTGGGCAGCCAAGAGACCCAGTACTTC
TRBJ1-6 . TRBV11-2 CASSANRESPLHF TGTGCCAGCAGCGCAAACAGGGAATCACCCCTCCACTTT
TRBJ1-3 TRBD1 TRBV3-1/TRBV3-2 CASSLGGQGKNTIYF TGTGCCAGCAGCTTAGGAGGACAGGGCAAAAACACCATATATTTT
TRBJ1-1 . TRBV19 CASSPVWGRTSEAFF TGTGCCAGTAGCCCGGTGTGGGGGCGCACCTCTGAAGCTTTCTTT
TRBJ1-1 . TRBV7-9 CASTQENRNTEAFF TGTGCCAGCACCCAAGAGAACAGGAACACTGAAGCTTTCTTT
TRBJ1-2 TRBD1 TRBV18 CASQRSQGLWDGYTF TGTGCCAGCCAACGGTCACAGGGGCTATGGGATGGCTACACCTTC
TRBJ1-4 . TRBV18 CASSPPGHPNEKLFF TGTGCCAGCTCACCCCCGGGACACCCTAATGAAAAACTGTTTTTT
TRBJ1-3 . TRBV7-9 CAWEYRDSGNTIYF TGTGCCTGGGAATACAGGGACTCTGGAAACACCATATATTTT
TRBJ2-2 TRBD2 TRBV5-1 CASSRVASGTNTGELFF TGCGCCAGCAGCCGGGTGGCTAGCGGGACGAACACCGGGGAGCTGTTTTTT
TRBJ1-1 . TRBV28 CASSAPGRNTEAFF TGTGCCAGCAGCGCCCCCGGGAGGAACACTGAAGCTTTCTTT
TRBJ2-7 . TRBV4-1 CASSQERGYEQYF TGCGCCAGCAGCCAAGAACGGGGCTACGAGCAGTACTTC
TRBJ1-1 TRBD1 TRBV4-1 CASSQLGQENTEAFF TGCGCCAGCAGCCAGTTGGGACAGGAGAACACTGAAGCTTTCTTT
TRBJ2-3 TRBD2 TRBV12-3/TRBV12-4 CASTKTSNAQYF TGTGCCAGCACAAAGACTAGCAATGCGCAGTATTTT
TRBJ1-5 . TRBV2 CASSDGYQGHWHF TGTGCCAGCAGTGACGGTTATCAGGGTCATTGGCATTTT
TRBJ1-5 . TRBV3-1/TRBV3-2 CASSRGSKVSQPQHF TGTGCCAGCAGCCGGGGCAGTAAAGTGAGTCAGCCCCAGCATTTT
TRBJ2-3 TRBD1 TRBV25-1 CASSVQGAADTQYF TGTGCCAGCAGTGTCCAGGGGGCTGCAGATACGCAGTATTTT
TRBJ2-7 TRBD1 TRBV14 CASSRETGFYEQYF TGTGCCAGCAGCCGGGAGACAGGGTTCTACGAGCAGTACTTC
TRBJ2-2 TRBD2 TRBV5-1 CASSLEVAGATGELFF TGCGCCAGCAGCTTGGAGGTAGCGGGAGCCACCGGGGAGCTGTTTTTT
TRBJ1-5 . TRBV3-1/TRBV3-2 CASSQLGSNQPQHF TGTGCCAGCAGCCAACTCGGTAGCAATCAGCCCCAGCATTTT
TRBJ1-1 . TRBV3-1/TRBV3-2 CASSQDQGRLQAFF TGTGCCAGCAGCCAAGATCAGGGGCGCTTACAAGCTTTCTTT
TRBJ1-5 TRBD1 TRBV5-4 CASSPGLRTGTYSNQPQHF TGTGCCAGCAGCCCTGGACTCAGGACAGGGACGTATAGCAATCAGCCCCAGCATTTT
TRBJ1-3 . TRBV5-6 CASSLLLRTHSGNTIYF TGTGCCAGCAGCTTGTTGCTGAGGACTCACTCTGGAAACACCATATATTTT
TRBJ2-7 TRBD2 TRBV29-1 CSAVLAGVEQYF TGCAGCGCCGTACTAGCGGGAGTCGAGCAGTACTTC
TRBJ1-5 TRBD1 TRBV3-1/TRBV3-2 CASSPRTGVNQPQHF TGTGCCAGCAGCCCACGGACAGGGGTTAATCAGCCCCAGCATTTT
TRBJ1-1 TRBD1 TRBV6-6 CASSFLTGLNTEAFF TGTGCCAGCAGTTTTTTGACAGGGTTAAACACTGAAGCTTTCTTT
TRBJ1-1 . TRBV18 CASSSFRRGLMNTEAFF TGTGCCAGCTCATCCTTTCGGCGGGGGCTAATGAACACTGAAGCTTTCTTT
TRBJ1-1 . TRBV21-1 CASSPPGAEAFF TGTGCCAGCAGCCCGCCGGGGGCTGAAGCTTTCTTT
TRBJ1-4 . TRBV5-1 CASSLEDSSGEKLFF TGCGCCAGCAGCTTGGAAGACAGCTCAGGTGAAAAACTGTTTTTT
TRBJ1-1 . TRBV6-1 CASSDRGNTEAFF TGTGCCAGCAGTGACAGGGGGAACACTGAAGCTTTCTTT
TRBJ1-5 . TRBV5-8 CASSLGQFSNQPQHF TGTGCCAGCAGCCTGGGGCAGTTTAGCAATCAGCCCCAGCATTTT
TRBJ2-5 TRBD2 TRBV4-2 CASSQAVGGQETQYF TGTGCCAGCAGCCAAGCGGTCGGGGGGCAAGAGACCCAGTACTTC